This T cell receptor (beta chain) derives from a study of T cell changes during pregnancy in multiple sclerosis (dated by TCRdb to the late 2010s). With regard to the full study: Changes in the T cell repertoire over the course of pregnancy were examined in this study in women with multiple sclerosis.

Note on this clone: This clone's antigen is unknown. No qualities accompany the bases; no much larger clone lies one base away.

Library preparation was by the immunoSEQ multiplex PCR assay. TCRdb obtained this table from immuneACCESS and retained in-frame rearrangements with V and J assigned. These tables miss some clones; where compared with another copy, unresolved V genes account for less than half of the shortfall, and the remainder is unexplained. This sample lists approximately 24,000 clones; roughly 90% were detected once. 6.5% to 9.5% of the sample is held by the ten biggest clonotypes. The CDR3 spans 15 residues, from the cysteine through the phenylalanine. Only the CDR3 portion is preserved as DNA: 45 bases, with reading frame beginning at the first base. V is trimmed back by 0 bases and J by 5 bases, and the junction contains 4 bases that no gene match accounts for. The germline V gene (reference sequence) provides CDR1 LNHNV and CDR2 YYDKDF.

This receptor chain uses TRBV15 and TRBJ2-5; a stretch of 9 junction bases matches TRBD1. The sample in question was CD8+ T cells from peripheral blood mononuclear cells, obtained in the first trimester of pregnancy. This receptor was identified in a female donor in good health, enrolled as a control in a pregnancy study. The DNA sequence is TGTGCCACCAGCAGAGAGACAGGGGGTACCGAGACCCAGTACTTC. It is translated as CATSRETGGTETQYF.